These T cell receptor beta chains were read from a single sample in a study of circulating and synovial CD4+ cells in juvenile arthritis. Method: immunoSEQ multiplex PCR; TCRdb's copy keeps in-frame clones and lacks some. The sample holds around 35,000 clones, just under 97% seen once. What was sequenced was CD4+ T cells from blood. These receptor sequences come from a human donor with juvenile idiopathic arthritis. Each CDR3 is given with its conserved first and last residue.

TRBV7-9,CASSRQGRGNQPQHF
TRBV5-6,CASSLVGRDNDGYTF
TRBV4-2,CASSQGAGRPETQYF
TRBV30,CAWSVRSSGAYNEQFF
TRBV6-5,CASSYSRSAGFTEAFF
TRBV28,CASNRQGKHEKLFF
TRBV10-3,CAISGRQGANYGYTF
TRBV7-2,CASSLGPGGNTIYF
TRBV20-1,CSQRPGVVAFF
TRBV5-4,CASSLSDAGSSYNSPLHF
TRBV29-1,CSVAYLAGTPYEQYF
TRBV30,CAWSFSKQGNSPLHF
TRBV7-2,CASSLVTVETQYF
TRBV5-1,CASSLVAGTSYEQYF
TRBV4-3,CASSPLLSGDTGELFF
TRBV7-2,CASSLGPMTPVNGYTF
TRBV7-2,CASSLDHSPGEQFF
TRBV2,CASSTDSHYGYTF
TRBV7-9,CASSLAGHGEGAFF
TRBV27,CASRQPISYNEQFF
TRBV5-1,CASSFRNMNTEAFF
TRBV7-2,CASSLRGQPNSPLHF
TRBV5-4,CASSRDRGFTEAFF
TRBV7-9,CASSLGLAGVDTQYF
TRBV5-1,CASSLDGGRARDEQFF
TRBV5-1,CASSLGLAGEKTQYF